This T cell receptor beta chain comes out of a study of cytomegalovirus exposure and HLA in healthy donors. Regarding the study as a whole: The classifier reportedly diagnosed cytomegalovirus status with high specificity and sensitivity. The tendency of first-cohort TCR clusters to co-occur in the 90 to 150 validation repertoires emerged from a later analysis.

The protocol was immunoSEQ multiplex PCR, while the TCRdb copy is restricted to in-frame clones and leaves out a portion. The data show 200,000 or so clones, 75% to 90% seen once. For this clone: Its antigen is unknown.

The CDR3 sequence is 14 residues long. Germline trimming cut 4 bases from V and 1 base from J; bases unmatched to any gene: 1. CDR1 and CDR2 (germline): SGHNT, YYREEE (reference sequence). The sequenced material came from PBMCs. This receptor was obtained from a man between 18 and 29 years old in good health and CMV-seropositive. The chain combines TRBV5-4 with TRBJ2-7; 11 bases match TRBD2. The CDR3 here is CASSASGRSYEQYF. The CDR3 bases are TGTGCCAGCAGCGCTAGCGGGAGGTCCTACGAGCAGTACTTC.